This T cell receptor beta chain was profiled in a study of regulatory T cells in long-lasting Graves disease. Study at large: Patients met the persistent Graves' disease definition after over 5 years of antithyroid drugs with positive TSH receptor antibodies.

The V gene end was trimmed by 6 bases and the J gene end by 1 base; junction bases not matched to a gene: 7. The CDR3 spans 15 residues. Documented time point: persistent/refractory GD, antithyroid drugs over 5 years with positive TRAb. The TCR library was made from RNA that had been extracted from PBMCs in TRIzol. Details on this clonotype: What it recognizes is unknown.

General observations from the study: Not thyroid tissue but only peripheral blood was studied. New patients shared fewer public clonotypes (approximately 1,000) than persistent patients did (about 2,700). Newly diagnosed Graves' patients exceeded persistent ones in TCR diversity.

Construction of TCR beta libraries relied on iRepertoire HTBI primers and on Arm-PCR targeting CDR3 regions. TCRdb independently ran MiXCR on the multiplex PCR reads; one entry per CDR3 protein. The sample lists a few hundred thousand distinct CDR3 sequences; around 24% were seen once. The receptor comes from a female donor with Graves disease. The sample was peripheral blood mononuclear cells (PBMCs), taken when the disease was refractory, from a patient treated with antithyroid drugs. J is TRBJ2-3 and V is TRBV12-3 or TRBV12-4; TRBD1 matches at 7 bases. In nucleotides, the CDR3 is TGTGCCAGCAGGATCGAGGGACAGCGCACAGATACGCAGTATTTT. It specifies CASRIEGQRTDTQYF.